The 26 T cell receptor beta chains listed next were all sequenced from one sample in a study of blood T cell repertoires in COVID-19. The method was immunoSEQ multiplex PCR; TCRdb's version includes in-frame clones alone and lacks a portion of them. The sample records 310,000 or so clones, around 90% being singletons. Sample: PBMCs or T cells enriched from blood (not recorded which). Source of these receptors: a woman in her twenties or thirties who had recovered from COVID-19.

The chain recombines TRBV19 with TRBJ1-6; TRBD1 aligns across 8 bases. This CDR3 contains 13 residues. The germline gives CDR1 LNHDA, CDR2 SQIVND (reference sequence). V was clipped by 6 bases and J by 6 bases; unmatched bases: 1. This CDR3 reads CASSDRGNSPLHF. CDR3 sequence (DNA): TGTGCCAGTAGCGACAGGGGTAATTCACCCCTCCACTTT. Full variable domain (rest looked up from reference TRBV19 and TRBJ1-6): DGGITQSPKYLFRKEGQNVTLSCEQNLNHDAMYWYRQDPGQGLRLIYYSQIVNDFQKGDIAEGYSVSREKKESFPLTVTSAQKNPTAFYLCASSDRGNSPLHFGNGTRLTVT.

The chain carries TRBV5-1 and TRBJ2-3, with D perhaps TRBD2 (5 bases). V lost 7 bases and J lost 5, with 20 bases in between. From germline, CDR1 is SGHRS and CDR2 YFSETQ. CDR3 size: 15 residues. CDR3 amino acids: CASLPTSNSLDTQYF. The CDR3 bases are TGCGCCAGCTTACCCACTAGTAATAGTTTAGATACGCAGTATTTT.

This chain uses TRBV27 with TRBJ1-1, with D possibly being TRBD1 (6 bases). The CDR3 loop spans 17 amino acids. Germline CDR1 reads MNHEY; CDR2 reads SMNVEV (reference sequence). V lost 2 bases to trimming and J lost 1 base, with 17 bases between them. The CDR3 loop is CASSLKGGQKSNTEAFF. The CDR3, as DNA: TGTGCCAGCAGTTTAAAGGGGGGGCAGAAATCGAACACTGAAGCTTTCTTT.

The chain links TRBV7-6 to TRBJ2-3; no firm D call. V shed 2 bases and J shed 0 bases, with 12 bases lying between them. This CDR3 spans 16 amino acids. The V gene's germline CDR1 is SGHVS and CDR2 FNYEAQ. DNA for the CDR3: TGTGCCAGCAGCTTATTCTCCGGGTCTAGCACAGATACGCAGTATTTT. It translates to CASSLFSGSSTDTQYF.

CDR3 region: CASSRLAAGATQYF. The DNA for the CDR3 is TGTGCCAGCAGTCGCCTAGCGGCAGGGGCGACCCAGTACTTC. This chain uses TRBV28 with TRBJ2-5, with D perhaps matching TRBD2 (7 bases). The V end was cut by 5 bases, the J end by 7 bases, with 17 bases between. From germline, CDR1 is MDHEN and CDR2 SYDVKM. The CDR3 loop spans 14 amino acids.

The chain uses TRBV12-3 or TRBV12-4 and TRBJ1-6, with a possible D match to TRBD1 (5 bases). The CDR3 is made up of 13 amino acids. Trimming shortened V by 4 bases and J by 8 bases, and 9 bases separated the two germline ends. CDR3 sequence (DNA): TGTGCCAGCAGTTCCGGGGGGTATTCACCCCTCCACTTT. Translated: CASSSGGYSPLHF.

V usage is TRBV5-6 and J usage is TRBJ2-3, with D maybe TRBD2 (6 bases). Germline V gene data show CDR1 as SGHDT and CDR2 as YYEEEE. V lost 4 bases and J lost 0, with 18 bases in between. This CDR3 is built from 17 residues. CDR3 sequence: CASSLGTRTPSTDTQYF. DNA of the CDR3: TGTGCCAGCAGCCTCGGGACTCGCACTCCTAGCACAGATACGCAGTATTTT. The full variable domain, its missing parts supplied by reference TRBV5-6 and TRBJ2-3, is DAGVTQSPTHLIKTRGQQVTLRCSPKSGHDTVSWYQQALGQGPQFIFQYYEEEERQRGNFPDRFSGHQFPNYSSELNVNALLLGDSALYLCASSLGTRTPSTDTQYFGPGTRLTVL.

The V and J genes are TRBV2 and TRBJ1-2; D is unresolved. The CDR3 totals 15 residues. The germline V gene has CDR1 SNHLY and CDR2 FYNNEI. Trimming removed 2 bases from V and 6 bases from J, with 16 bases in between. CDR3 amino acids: CASSEFEPTVDGYTF. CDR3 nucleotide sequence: TGTGCCAGCAGTGAATTCGAGCCAACGGTCGATGGCTACACCTTC.

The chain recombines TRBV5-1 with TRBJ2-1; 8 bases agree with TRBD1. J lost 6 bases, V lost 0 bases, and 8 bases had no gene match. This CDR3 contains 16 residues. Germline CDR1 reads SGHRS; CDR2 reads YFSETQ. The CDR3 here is CASSLAVGQGSNEQFF. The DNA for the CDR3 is TGCGCCAGCAGCTTGGCCGTAGGACAGGGTTCCAATGAGCAGTTCTTC.

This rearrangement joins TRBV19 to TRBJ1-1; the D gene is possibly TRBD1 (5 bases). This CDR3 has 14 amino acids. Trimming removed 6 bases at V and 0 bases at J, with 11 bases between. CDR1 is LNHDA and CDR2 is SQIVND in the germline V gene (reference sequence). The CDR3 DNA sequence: TGTGCCAGTAGAACACAGGCCATGAACACTGAAGCTTTCTTT. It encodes CASRTQAMNTEAFF.

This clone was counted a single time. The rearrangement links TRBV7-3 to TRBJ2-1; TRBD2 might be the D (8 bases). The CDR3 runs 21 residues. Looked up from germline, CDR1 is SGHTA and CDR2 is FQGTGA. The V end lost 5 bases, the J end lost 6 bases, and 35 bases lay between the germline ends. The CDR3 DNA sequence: TGTGCCAGCAGCAAAAGGCGAAACGGGACAGCAGCGGGAGTCTGGACCAATGAGCAGTTCTTC. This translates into CASSKRRNGTAAGVWTNEQFF.

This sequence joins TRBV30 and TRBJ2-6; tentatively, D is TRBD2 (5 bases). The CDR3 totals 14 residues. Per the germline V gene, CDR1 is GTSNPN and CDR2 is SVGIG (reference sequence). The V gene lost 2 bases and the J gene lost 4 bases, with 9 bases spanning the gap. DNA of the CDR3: TGTGCCTGGAGTAGCTGGGAGGGGGCCAACGTCCTGACTTTC. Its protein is CAWSSWEGANVLTF.

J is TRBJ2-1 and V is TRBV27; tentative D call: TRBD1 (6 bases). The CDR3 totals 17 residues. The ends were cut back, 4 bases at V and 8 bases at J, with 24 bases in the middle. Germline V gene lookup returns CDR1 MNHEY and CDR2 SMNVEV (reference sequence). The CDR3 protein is CASSSRRYSHRVYEQFF. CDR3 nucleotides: TGTGCCAGCAGTTCCAGACGCTACTCTCACAGGGTCTATGAGCAGTTCTTC.

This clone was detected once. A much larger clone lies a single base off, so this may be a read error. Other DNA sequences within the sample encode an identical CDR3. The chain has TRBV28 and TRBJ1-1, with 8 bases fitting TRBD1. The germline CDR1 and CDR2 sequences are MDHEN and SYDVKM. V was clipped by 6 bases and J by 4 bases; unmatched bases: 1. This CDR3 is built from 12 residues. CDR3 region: CASRTGGTEAFF. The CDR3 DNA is TGTGCCAGCAGAACAGGGGGCACTGAAGCTTTCTTT.

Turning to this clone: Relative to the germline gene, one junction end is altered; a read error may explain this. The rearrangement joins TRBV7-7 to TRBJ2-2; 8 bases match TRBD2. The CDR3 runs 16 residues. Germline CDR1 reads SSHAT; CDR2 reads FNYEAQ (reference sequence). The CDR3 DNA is TGTGCTAGCAGCCGTCGAGGGAGCGGGAGCACCGGGGAGCTGTTTTTT. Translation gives CASSRRGSGSTGELFF. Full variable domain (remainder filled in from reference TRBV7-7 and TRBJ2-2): GAGVSQSPRYKVTKRGQDVTLRCDPISSHATLYWYQQALGQGPEFLTYFNYEAQPDKSGLPSDRFSAERPEGSISTLTIQRTEQRDSAMYRCASSRRGSGSTGELFFGEGSRLTVL.

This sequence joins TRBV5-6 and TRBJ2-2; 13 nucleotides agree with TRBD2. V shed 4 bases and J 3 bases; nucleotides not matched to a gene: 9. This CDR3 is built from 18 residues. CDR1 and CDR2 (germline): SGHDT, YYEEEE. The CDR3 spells CASSLGLAGDYDTGELFF. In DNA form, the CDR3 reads TGTGCCAGCAGCCTAGGACTAGCGGGAGATTATGACACCGGGGAGCTGTTTTTT.

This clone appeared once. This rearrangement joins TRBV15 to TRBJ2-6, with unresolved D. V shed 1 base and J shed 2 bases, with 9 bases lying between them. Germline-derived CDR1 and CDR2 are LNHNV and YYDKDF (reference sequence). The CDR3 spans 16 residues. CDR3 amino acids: CATSRGGIPGANVLTF. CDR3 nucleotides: TGTGCCACCAGCAGAGGCGGTATCCCTGGGGCCAACGTCCTGACTTTC.

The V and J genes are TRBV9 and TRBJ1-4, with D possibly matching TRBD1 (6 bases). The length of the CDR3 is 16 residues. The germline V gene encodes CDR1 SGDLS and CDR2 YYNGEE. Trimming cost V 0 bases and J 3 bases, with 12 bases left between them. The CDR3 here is CASSVGVGAANEKLFF. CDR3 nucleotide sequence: TGTGCCAGCAGCGTAGGAGTGGGGGCCGCTAATGAAAAACTGTTTTTT.

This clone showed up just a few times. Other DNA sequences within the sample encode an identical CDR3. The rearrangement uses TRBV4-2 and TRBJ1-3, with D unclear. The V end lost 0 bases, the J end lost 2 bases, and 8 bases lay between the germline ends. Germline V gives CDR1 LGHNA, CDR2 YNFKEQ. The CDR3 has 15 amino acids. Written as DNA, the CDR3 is TGTGCCAGCAGCCAAGATGGAGGGACTGGAAACACCATATATTTT. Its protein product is CASSQDGGTGNTIYF.

The CDR3 nucleotides are TGTGCCAGCAGTGAGGGACTAGCGGGTAAAAAGTTCTTC. Translated: CASSEGLAGKKFF. This chain links TRBV25-1 with TRBJ2-1; 12 nucleotides line up with TRBD2. Germline CDR1 MGHDK, CDR2 SYGVNS. Germline trimming cut 3 bases from V and 14 bases from J; bases unmatched to any gene: 5. This CDR3 comprises 13 residues.

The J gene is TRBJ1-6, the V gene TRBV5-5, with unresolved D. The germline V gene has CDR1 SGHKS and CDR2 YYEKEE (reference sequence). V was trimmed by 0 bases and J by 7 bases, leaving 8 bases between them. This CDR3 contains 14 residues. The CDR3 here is CASSLAGVNSPLHF. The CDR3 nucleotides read TGTGCCAGCAGCTTGGCCGGGGTAAATTCACCCCTCCACTTT. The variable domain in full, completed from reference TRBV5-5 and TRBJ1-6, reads DAGVTQSPTHLIKTRGQQVTLRCSPISGHKSVSWYQQVLGQGPQFIFQYYEKEERGRGNFPDRFSARQFPNYSSELNVNALLLGDSALYLCASSLAGVNSPLHFGNGTRLTVT.

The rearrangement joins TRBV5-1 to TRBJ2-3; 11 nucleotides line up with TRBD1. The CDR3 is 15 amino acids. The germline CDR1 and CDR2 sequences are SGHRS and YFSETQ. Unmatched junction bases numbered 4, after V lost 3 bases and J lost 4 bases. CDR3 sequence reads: CASSSGQGAADTQYF. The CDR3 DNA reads TGCGCCAGCAGCTCTGGACAGGGGGCCGCAGATACGCAGTATTTT.

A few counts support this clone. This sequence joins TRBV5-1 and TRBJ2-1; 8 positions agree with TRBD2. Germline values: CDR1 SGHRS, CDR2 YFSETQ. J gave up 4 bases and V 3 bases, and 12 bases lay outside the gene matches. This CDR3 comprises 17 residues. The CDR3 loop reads CASSSESGRAAYNEQFF. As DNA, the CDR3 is TGCGCCAGCAGCTCAGAAAGCGGGAGAGCCGCTTACAATGAGCAGTTCTTC. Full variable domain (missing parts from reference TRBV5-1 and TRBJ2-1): KAGVTQTPRYLIKTRGQQVTLSCSPISGHRSVSWYQQTPGQGLQFLFEYFSETQRNKGNFPGRFSGRQFSNSRSEMNVSTLELGDSALYLCASSSESGRAAYNEQFFGPGTRLTVL.

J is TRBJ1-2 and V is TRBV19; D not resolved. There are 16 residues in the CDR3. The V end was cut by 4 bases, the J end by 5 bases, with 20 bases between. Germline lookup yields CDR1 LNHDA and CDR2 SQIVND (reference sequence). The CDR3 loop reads CASSKSGSPRRYGYTF. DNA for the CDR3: TGTGCCAGTAGTAAATCCGGGAGCCCTAGGAGGTATGGCTACACCTTC. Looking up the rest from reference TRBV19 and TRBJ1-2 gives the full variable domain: DGGITQSPKYLFRKEGQNVTLSCEQNLNHDAMYWYRQDPGQGLRLIYYSQIVNDFQKGDIAEGYSVSREKKESFPLTVTSAQKNPTAFYLCASSKSGSPRRYGYTFGSGTRLTVV.

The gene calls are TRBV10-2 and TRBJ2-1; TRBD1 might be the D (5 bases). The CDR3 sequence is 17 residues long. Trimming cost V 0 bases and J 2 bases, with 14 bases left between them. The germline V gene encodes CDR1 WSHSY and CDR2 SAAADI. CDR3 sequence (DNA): TGCGCCAGCAGTGAGTCCTTGTGGGGCTACCCCTACAATGAGCAGTTCTTC. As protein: CASSESLWGYPYNEQFF.

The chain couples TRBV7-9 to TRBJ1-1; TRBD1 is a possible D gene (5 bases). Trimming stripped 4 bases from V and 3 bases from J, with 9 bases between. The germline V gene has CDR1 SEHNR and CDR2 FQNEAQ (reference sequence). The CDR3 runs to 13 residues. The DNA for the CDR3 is TGTGCCAGCAGCTCGCAGGGTGACACTGAAGCTTTCTTT. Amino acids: CASSSQGDTEAFF.